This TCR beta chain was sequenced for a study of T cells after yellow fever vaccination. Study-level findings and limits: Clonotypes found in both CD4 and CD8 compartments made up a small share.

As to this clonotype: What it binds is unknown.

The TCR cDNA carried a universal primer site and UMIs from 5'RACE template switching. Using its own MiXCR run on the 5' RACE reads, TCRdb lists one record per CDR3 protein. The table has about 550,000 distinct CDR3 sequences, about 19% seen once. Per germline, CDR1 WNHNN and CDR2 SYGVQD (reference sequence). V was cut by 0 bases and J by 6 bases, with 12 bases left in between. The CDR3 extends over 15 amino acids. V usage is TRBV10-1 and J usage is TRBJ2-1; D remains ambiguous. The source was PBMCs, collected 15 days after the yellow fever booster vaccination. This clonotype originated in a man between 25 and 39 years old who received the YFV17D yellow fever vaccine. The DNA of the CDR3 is TGCGCCAGCAGTGAGTCTGTGGGTACATTCAATGAGCAGTTCTTC. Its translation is CASSESVGTFNEQFF.